This T cell receptor (beta chain) was captured in a study of shared clonotypes between healthy human individuals. The study, taken as a whole, reports: Sampling was confined to blood; repertoires within tissues likely differ.

Donors, without exception, were Caucasian adults residing in Nashville, Tennessee. For this clone: No antigen is known for it.

The CDR3 is made up of 14 amino acids. Germline CDR1 and CDR2: MGHDK and SYGVNS. V lost 1 base to trimming and J lost 0 bases, with 6 bases between them. Template for every sorted-subset replicate PCR totaled approximately 0.2 ug DNA, approximately 30,000 T cell genomes. Authors' analysis steps: ImmunoSEQ junction-only sequences lacked quality scores, so their filtering differed. Using immunoSEQ multiplex PCR, the repertoire was profiled, and TCRdb retains in-frame clones only, with some absent. The V and J calls and clone size are taken from that table; D and trimming were inferred from the DNA. The sample has 1.5 million to 1.9 million clones; approximately 98% are singletons.

The receptor's source is a young man in good health. Material for sequencing was naive CD4+ T cells sorted from blood. The subset: CD45RA+ positively selected. The chain has TRBV25-1 and TRBJ1-2; D remains ambiguous. For the CDR3, the DNA is TGTGCCAGCAGTGAATCGGAAACTAACTATGGCTACACCTTC. Amino acid sequence: CASSESETNYGYTF.